This TCR beta chain stems from a study of spatial heterogeneity in lung cancer. Study conclusions and caveats: Blood contained ubiquitous expanded tumor TCRs more at resection than at follow-up.

The germline CDR1 and CDR2 sequences are SGHRS and YFSETQ. V was trimmed by 1 base and J by 8 bases, leaving 7 bases between them. This CDR3 is 12 amino acids long. This clonotype was detected ten times or more. Its antigen is currently unknown. Via MiXCR, TCRdb re-called the 5' RACE reads, giving one row per CDR3 protein. The profile shows 40,000 to 45,000 distinct CDR3 sequences, roughly an eighth of them singletons. Time point defined: sample taken at primary tumor resection. Samples came from roughly 72 TRACERx patients with untreated early-stage lung cancer. The chain links TRBV5-1 to TRBJ2-1; D is ambiguous. The clonotype comes from a male donor with early-stage non-small cell lung cancer. The source material was PBMCs, sampled at surgery. CDR3 residues: CASSLFDYEQFF. In nucleotides, the CDR3 is TGCGCCAGCAGCTTGTTCGACTATGAGCAGTTCTTC.